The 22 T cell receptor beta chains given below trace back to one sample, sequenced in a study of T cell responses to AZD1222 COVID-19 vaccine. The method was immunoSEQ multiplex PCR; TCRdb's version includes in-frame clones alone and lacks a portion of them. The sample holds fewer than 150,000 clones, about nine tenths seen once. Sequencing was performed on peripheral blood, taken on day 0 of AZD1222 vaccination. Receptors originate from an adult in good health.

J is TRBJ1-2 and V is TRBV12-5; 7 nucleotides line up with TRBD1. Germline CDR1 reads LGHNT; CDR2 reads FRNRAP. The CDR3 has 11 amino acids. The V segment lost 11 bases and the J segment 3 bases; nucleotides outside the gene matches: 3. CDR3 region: CAGQGDYGYTF. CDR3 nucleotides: TGTGCTGGTCAGGGGGACTATGGCTACACCTTC. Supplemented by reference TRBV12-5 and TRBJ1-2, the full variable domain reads DARVTQTPRHKVTEMGQEVTMRCQPILGHNTVFWYRQTMMQGLELLAYFRNRAPLDDSGMPKDRFSAEMPDATLATLKIQPSEPRDSAVYFCAGQGDYGYTFGSGTRLTVV.

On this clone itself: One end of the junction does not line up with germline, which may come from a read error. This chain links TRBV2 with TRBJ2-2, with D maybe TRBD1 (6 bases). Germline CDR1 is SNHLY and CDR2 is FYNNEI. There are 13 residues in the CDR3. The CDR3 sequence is CASREDRLWELFF. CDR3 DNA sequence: TGTGCCAGCAGGGAAGACAGGCTCTGGGAGCTGTTTTTT. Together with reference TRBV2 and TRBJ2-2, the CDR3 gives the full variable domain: EPEVTQTPSHQVTQMGQEVILRCVPISNHLYFYWYRQILGQKVEFLVSFYNNEISEKSEIFDDQFSVERPDGSNFTLKIRSTKLEDSAMYFCASREDRLWELFFGEGSRLTVL.

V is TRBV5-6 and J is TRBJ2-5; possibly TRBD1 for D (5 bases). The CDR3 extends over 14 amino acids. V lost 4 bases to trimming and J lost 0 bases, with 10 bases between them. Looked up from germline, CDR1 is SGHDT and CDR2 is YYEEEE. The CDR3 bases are TGTGCCAGCAGCCTCCGACAGTACCAAGAGACCCAGTACTTC. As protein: CASSLRQYQETQYF. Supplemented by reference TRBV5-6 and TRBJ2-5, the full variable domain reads DAGVTQSPTHLIKTRGQQVTLRCSPKSGHDTVSWYQQALGQGPQFIFQYYEEEERQRGNFPDRFSGHQFPNYSSELNVNALLLGDSALYLCASSLRQYQETQYFGPGTRLLVL.

The CDR3 DNA is TGTGCCAGCTCCCCCCGGGACAGGGGCACAGATACGCAGTATTTT. It yields the protein CASSPRDRGTDTQYF. This chain links TRBV18 with TRBJ2-3, with TRBD1 matching over 9 bases. V dropped 6 bases and J dropped 1; count of bases not matched to a gene: 5. CDR1 and CDR2 (germline): KGHSH, LQKENI. CDR3 length: 15 residues. Drawing the rest from reference TRBV18 and TRBJ2-3, the complete variable domain is NAGVMQNPRHLVRRRGQEARLRCSPMKGHSHVYWYRQLPEEGLKFMVYLQKENIIDESGMPKERFSAEFPKEGPSILRIQQVVRGDSAAYFCASSPRDRGTDTQYFGPGTRLTVL.

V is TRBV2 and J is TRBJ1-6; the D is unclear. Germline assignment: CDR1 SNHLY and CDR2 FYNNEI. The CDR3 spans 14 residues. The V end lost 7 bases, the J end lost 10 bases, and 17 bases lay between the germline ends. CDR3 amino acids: CASTESILGSPLHF. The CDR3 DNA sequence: TGTGCCAGCACCGAGAGTATTTTAGGCTCACCCCTCCACTTT.

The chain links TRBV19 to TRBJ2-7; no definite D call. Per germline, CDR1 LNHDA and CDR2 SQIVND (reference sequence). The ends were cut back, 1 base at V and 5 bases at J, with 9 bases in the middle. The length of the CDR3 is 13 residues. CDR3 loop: CASSIGIGNEQYF. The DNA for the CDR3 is TGTGCCAGTAGTATAGGAATCGGTAACGAGCAGTACTTC.

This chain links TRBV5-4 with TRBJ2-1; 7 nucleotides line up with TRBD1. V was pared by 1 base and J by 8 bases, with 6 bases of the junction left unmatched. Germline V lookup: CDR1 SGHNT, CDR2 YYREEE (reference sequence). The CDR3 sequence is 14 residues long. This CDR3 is CASSLRTGSDEQFF. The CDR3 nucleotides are TGTGCCAGCAGCTTGAGGACAGGAAGTGATGAGCAGTTCTTC.

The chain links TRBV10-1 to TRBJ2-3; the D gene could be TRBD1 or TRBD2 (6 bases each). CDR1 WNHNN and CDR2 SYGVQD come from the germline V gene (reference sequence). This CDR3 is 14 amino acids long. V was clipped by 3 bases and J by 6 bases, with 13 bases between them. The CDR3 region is CASSDETRGDTQYF. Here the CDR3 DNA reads TGCGCCAGCAGTGACGAGACTAGGGGGGATACGCAGTATTTT.

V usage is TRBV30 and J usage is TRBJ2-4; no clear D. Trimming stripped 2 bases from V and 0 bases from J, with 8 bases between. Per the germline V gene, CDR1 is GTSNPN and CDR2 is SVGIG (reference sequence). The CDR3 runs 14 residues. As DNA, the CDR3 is TGTGCCTGGAGTCCAGGAATAGCCAAAAACATTCAGTACTTC. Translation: CAWSPGIAKNIQYF.

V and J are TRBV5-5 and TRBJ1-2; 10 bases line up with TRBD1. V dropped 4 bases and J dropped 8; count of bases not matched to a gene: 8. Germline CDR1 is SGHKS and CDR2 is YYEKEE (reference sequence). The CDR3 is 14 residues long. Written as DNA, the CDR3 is TGTGCCAGCAGCCCTGACAGGGGGCAAGGCGGCTACACCTTC. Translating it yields CASSPDRGQGGYTF. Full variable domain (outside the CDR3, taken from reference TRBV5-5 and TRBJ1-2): DAGVTQSPTHLIKTRGQQVTLRCSPISGHKSVSWYQQVLGQGPQFIFQYYEKEERGRGNFPDRFSARQFPNYSSELNVNALLLGDSALYLCASSPDRGQGGYTFGSGTRLTVV.

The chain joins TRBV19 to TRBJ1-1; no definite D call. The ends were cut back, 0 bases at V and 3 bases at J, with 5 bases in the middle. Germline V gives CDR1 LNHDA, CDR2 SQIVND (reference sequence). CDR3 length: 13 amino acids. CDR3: CASSIDGDTEAFF. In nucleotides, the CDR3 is TGTGCCAGTAGTATAGACGGGGACACTGAAGCTTTCTTT. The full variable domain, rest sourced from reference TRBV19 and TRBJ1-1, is DGGITQSPKYLFRKEGQNVTLSCEQNLNHDAMYWYRQDPGQGLRLIYYSQIVNDFQKGDIAEGYSVSREKKESFPLTVTSAQKNPTAFYLCASSIDGDTEAFFGQGTRLTVV.

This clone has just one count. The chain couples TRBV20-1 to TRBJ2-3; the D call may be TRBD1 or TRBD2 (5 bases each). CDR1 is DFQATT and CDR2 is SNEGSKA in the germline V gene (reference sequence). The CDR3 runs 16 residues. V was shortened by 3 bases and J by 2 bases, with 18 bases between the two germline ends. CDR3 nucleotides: TGCAGTGCTAGTCGGGGCGAAACCTTAACCACAGATACGCAGTATTTT. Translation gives CSASRGETLTTDTQYF.

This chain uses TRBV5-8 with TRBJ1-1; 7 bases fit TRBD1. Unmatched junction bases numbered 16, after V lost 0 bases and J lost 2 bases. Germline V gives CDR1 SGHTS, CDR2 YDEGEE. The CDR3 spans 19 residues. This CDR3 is CASSLVMGTDAEGNTEAFF. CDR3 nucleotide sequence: TGTGCCAGCAGCTTGGTGATGGGGACAGATGCCGAGGGAAACACTGAAGCTTTCTTT.

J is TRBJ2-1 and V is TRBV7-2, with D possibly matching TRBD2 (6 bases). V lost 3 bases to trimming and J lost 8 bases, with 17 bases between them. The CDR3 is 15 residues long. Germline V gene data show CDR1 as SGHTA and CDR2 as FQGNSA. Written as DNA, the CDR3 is TGTGCCAGCAGCTTCCCCGGGGGTAGGGCCCATGAGCAGTTCTTC. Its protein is CASSFPGGRAHEQFF.

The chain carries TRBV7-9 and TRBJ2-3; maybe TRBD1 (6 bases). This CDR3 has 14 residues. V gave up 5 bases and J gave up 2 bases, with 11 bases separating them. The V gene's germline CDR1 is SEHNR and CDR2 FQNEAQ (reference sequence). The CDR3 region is CASSQGQYTDTQYF. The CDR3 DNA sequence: TGTGCCAGCAGCCAAGGACAGTACACAGATACGCAGTATTTT. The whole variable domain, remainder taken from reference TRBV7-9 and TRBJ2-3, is DTGVSQNPRHKITKRGQNVTFRCDPISEHNRLYWYRQTLGQGPEFLTYFQNEAQLEKSRLLSDRFSAERPKGSFSTLEIQRTEQGDSAMYLCASSQGQYTDTQYFGPGTRLTVL.

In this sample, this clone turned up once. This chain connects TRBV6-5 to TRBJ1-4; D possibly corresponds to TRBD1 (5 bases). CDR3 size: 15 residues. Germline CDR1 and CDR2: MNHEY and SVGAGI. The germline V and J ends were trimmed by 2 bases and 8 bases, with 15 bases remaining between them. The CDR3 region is CASSYRDRRGEKLFF. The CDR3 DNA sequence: TGTGCCAGCAGTTACCGGGACCGCAGAGGGGAAAAACTGTTTTTT.

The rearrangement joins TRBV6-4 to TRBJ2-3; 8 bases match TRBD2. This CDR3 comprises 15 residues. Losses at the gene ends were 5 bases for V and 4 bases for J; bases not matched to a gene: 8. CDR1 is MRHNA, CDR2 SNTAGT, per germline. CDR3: CASSPGTSGPDTQYF. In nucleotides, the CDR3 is TGTGCCAGCAGTCCCGGGACTAGTGGTCCAGATACGCAGTATTTT.

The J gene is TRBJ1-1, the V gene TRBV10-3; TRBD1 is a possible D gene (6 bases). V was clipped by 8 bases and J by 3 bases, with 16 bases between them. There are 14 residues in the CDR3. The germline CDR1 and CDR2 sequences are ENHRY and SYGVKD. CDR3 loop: CAISQGRIDTEAFF. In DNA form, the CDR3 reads TGTGCCATCTCGCAGGGGCGAATTGACACTGAAGCTTTCTTT.

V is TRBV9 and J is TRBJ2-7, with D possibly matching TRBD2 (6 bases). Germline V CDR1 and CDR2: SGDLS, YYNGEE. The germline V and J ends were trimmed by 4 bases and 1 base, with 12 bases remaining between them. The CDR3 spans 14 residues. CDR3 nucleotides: TGTGCCAGCAGCACCCGGGGGATTTCCTACGAGCAGTACTTC. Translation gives CASSTRGISYEQYF. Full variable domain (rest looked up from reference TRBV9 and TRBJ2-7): DSGVTQTPKHLITATGQRVTLRCSPRSGDLSVYWYQQSLDQGLQFLIQYYNGEERAKGNILERFSAQQFPDLHSELNLSSLELGDSALYFCASSTRGISYEQYFGPGTRLTVT.

CDR3 loop: CASSYGLSYGYTF. The CDR3 nucleotides read TGTGCCAGCAGTTACGGACTAAGCTATGGCTACACCTTC. The chain has TRBV6-2 or TRBV6-3 and TRBJ1-2; no clear D gene. V was clipped by 2 bases and J by 4 bases, with 8 bases between them. The CDR3 contains 13 residues. Germline CDR1 MNHEY, CDR2 SVGEGT.

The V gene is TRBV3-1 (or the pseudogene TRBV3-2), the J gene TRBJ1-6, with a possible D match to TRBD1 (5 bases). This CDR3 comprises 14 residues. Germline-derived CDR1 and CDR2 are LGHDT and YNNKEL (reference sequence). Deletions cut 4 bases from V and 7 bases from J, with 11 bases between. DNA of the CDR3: TGTGCCAGCAGCCCTGGGACGGGCAATTCACCCCTCCACTTT. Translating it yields CASSPGTGNSPLHF.

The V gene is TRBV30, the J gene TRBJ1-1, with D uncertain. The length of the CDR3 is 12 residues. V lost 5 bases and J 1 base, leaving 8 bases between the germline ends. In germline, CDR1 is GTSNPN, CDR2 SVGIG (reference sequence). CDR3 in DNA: TGTGCCTGGTCACGTCAGAACACTGAAGCTTTCTTT. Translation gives CAWSRQNTEAFF.